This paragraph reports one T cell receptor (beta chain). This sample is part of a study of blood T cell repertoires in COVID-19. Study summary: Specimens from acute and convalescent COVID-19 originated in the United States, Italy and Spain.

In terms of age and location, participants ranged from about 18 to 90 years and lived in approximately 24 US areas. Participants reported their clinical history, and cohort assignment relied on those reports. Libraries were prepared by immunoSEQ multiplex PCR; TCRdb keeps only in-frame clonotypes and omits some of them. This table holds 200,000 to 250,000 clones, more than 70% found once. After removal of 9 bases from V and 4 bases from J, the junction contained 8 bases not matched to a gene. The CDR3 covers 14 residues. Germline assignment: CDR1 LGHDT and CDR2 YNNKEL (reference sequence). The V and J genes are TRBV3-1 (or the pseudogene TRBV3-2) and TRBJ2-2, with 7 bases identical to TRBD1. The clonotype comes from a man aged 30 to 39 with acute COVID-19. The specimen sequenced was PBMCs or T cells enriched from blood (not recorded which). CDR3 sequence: CAREGQASTGELFF. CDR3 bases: TGTGCCAGGGAAGGACAGGCTTCCACCGGGGAGCTGTTTTTT.